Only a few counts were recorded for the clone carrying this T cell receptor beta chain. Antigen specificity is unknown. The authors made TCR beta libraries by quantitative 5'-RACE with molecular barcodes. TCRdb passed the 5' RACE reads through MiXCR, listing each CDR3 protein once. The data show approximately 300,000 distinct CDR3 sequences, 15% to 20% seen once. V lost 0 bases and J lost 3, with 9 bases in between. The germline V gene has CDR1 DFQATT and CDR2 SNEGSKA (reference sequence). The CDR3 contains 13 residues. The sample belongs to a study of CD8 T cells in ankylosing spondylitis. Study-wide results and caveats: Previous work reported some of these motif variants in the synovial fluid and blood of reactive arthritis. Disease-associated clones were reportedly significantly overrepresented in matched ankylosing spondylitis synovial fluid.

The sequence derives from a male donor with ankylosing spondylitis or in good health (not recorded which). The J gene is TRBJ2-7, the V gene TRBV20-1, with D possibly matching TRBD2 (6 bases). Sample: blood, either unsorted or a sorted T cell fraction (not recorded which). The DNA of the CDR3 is TGCAGTGCTAGAGATGTGACTAGCTACGAGCAGTACGTC. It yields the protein CSARDVTSYEQYV.